Shown below are 13 T cell receptor beta chains from a single sample sequenced in a study of T cell repertoires in cytomegalovirus infection. From the reads, TCRdb called clonotypes with MiXCR, one entry per CDR3 protein. Of roughly 320,000 distinct CDR3 sequences in the sample, around 10% were seen once. The sample was PBMCs. Receptor source: a human donor in good health (CMV status not recorded). Some clones in this sample may be carry-over from other donors' samples.

This clonotype has at least ten counts. V gene TRBV28 combines with J gene TRBJ2-7; the D gene is possibly TRBD2 (6 bases). CDR3 length equals 15 residues. Germline lookup yields CDR1 MDHEN and CDR2 SYDVKM. Trimming left V 6 bases short and J 0 bases short, with 15 bases between. In DNA form, the CDR3 reads TGTGCCAGCAGCTTCGGGACTGGGAGCTCCTACGAGCAGTACGTC. This codes for CASSFGTGSSYEQYV.

This clonotype occurred many times. This rearrangement joins TRBV12-3 or TRBV12-4 to TRBJ2-7; D perhaps matches TRBD1 (5 bases). With 3 bases removed from V and 2 bases from J, the gap between germline ends came to 11 bases. This CDR3 is built from 14 residues. CDR3 in DNA: TGTGCCAGCAGTTTTAGGACACTACCCTACGAGCAGTACTTC. It yields the protein CASSFRTLPYEQYF.

This clonotype turned up a few times. The genes are TRBV5-1 and TRBJ2-2; perhaps TRBD1 as D (6 bases). The CDR3 covers 16 residues. The germline CDR1 and CDR2 sequences are SGHRS and YFSETQ. V dropped 4 bases and J dropped 4 bases, with 17 bases sitting between them. The CDR3 here is CASSMDSSGRTGELFF. The CDR3 DNA sequence: TGCGCCAGCAGCATGGACAGTTCAGGGCGCACCGGGGAGCTGTTTTTT.

This clonotype was counted many times. The chain carries TRBV7-3 and TRBJ1-6; 7 bases map to TRBD1. V was clipped by 5 bases and J by 7 bases; unmatched bases: 5. The germline CDR1 and CDR2 sequences are SGHTA and FQGTGA. There are 14 residues in the CDR3. In DNA, the CDR3 is TGTGCCAGCAGCGAACAGGGGTCGAATTCACCCCTCCACTTT. Residues: CASSEQGSNSPLHF.

This clonotype has ten or more counts. The chain recombines TRBV7-2 with TRBJ1-5; D remains ambiguous. Germline V gives CDR1 SGHTA, CDR2 FQGNSA. Trimming removed 2 bases at V and 5 bases at J, with 7 bases between. The CDR3 spans 13 residues. CDR3 protein: CASSLFGDQPQHF. The DNA for the CDR3 is TGTGCCAGCAGCTTATTCGGTGATCAGCCCCAGCATTTT.

This clonotype was recorded many times. The J gene is TRBJ1-2, the V gene TRBV23-1; 8 bases fit TRBD1. TRBV23-1 is identified as an open reading frame with a role that is uncertain. V lost 6 bases, J lost 8 bases, and 8 bases stayed unmatched. CDR3 length: 13 amino acids. The CDR3 DNA reads as TGCGCCAGCAGCCACAGACAGGGGCCCGGCTACACCTTC. Amino acid sequence: CASSHRQGPGYTF.

The V gene is TRBV20-1, the J gene TRBJ2-7; 10 bases match TRBD1. Trimming at V came to 2 bases and at J to 3 bases, leaving 13 bases not matched to a gene. The CDR3 has 17 residues. Looked up from germline, CDR1 is DFQATT and CDR2 is SNEGSKA (reference sequence). DNA of the CDR3: TGCAGTGCTAGACCTCGGACAGGGGGATTAAGAGGCTACGAGCAGTACTTC. It specifies CSARPRTGGLRGYEQYF.

Ten or more counts support this clonotype. The chain links TRBV10-3 to TRBJ1-1, with D maybe TRBD1 (6 bases). Trimming removed 2 bases at V and 0 bases at J, with 7 bases between. Per germline, CDR1 ENHRY and CDR2 SYGVKD. CDR3 length: 14 amino acids. The CDR3 DNA reads TGTGCCATCAGTGAGGGGGGCCTGAACACTGAAGCTTTCTTT. Its translation is CAISEGGLNTEAFF.

This clonotype was detected a few times. The chain is built from TRBV7-9 and TRBJ1-6; TRBD1 aligns across 9 bases. The CDR3 totals 15 residues. Germline V gene sequence: CDR1 SEHNR, CDR2 FQNEAQ (reference sequence). Trimming removed 4 bases from V and 8 bases from J; junction bases left unmatched: 6. The CDR3 DNA reads as TGTGCCAGCAGCTACCTACAGGGGGCGGATTCACCCCTCCACTTT. Protein: CASSYLQGADSPLHF.

The table lists this clonotype with many counts. The chain is built from TRBV14 and TRBJ1-1, with D maybe TRBD1 (5 bases). The CDR3 loop spans 14 amino acids. Trimming shortened V by 4 bases and J by 3 bases, and 12 bases separated the two germline ends. Germline lookup yields CDR1 SGHDN and CDR2 FVKESK. The CDR3: CASSLTRGDTEAFF. The CDR3 nucleotides are TGTGCCAGCAGCCTCACCCGGGGGGACACTGAAGCTTTCTTT.

This clonotype was recorded at least ten times. In DNA, the CDR3 is TGCAGCGTTGAAAAGGCTTTGAACACTGAAGCTTTCTTT. Protein sequence: CSVEKALNTEAFF. The V call is TRBV29-1, the J call TRBJ1-1; D remains unclear. Germline CDR1 is SQVTM and CDR2 is ANQGSEA. This CDR3 is built from 13 residues. Trimming stripped 2 bases from V and 0 bases from J, with 7 bases between.

This clonotype occurred a few times. The rearrangement links TRBV29-1 to TRBJ1-4; 7 bases match TRBD1. This CDR3 spans 13 amino acids. CDR1 is SQVTM and CDR2 is ANQGSEA in the germline V gene. V was clipped by 2 bases and J by 8 bases; unmatched bases: 5. The CDR3 sequence is CSVERGLGEKLFF. In DNA form, the CDR3 reads TGCAGCGTTGAAAGGGGGCTCGGAGAAAAACTGTTTTTT.

This clonotype was observed at least ten times. V and J are TRBV7-2 and TRBJ1-2; D possibly corresponds to TRBD1 (5 bases). The V and J ends lost 11 bases and 2 bases respectively, with 12 bases between them. Germline V gives CDR1 SGHTA, CDR2 FQGNSA. CDR3 length: 12 amino acids. This CDR3 is CAGARQNYGYTF. The CDR3 nucleotides are TGTGCCGGGGCGAGACAGAACTATGGCTACACCTTC.